This T cell receptor beta chain came from a study of shared clonotypes between healthy human individuals. On the study more broadly: A donor's plate count was three for CD4 naive and three for CD4 memory; CD8 naive had two and CD8 memory one.

Notes on the study in general: Even with large depth, rarefaction showed that sorted-subset sequencing was incomplete. Sequencing depth was a factor that was expected to affect clonotype sharing among donors.

The material for each subset, its genomic DNA, was split evenly across several immunoSEQ plates. The assay was immunoSEQ multiplex PCR, and TCRdb's table has in-frame clones only and misses some. The sample lists approximately 2,000,000 clones, 85% to 95% occurring once. On this clone: What it recognizes is unknown. Within the sample, other DNA sequences also encode this same CDR3.

Naive CD8 cells were CD45RO-negative, positively selected for CCR7, excluding terminally differentiated effector memory CD45RA+ cells. With 0 bases removed from V and 1 base from J, the gap between germline ends came to 7 bases. The CDR3 is made up of 14 amino acids. Looked up from germline, CDR1 is SGDLS and CDR2 is YYNGEE. This TCR derives from a man between 18 and 29 years old in good health. Some clones in this sample may be carry-over from other donors' samples. The sequencing sample was made of naive CD8+ T cells from PBMCs. The gene calls are TRBV9 and TRBJ1-1, with unresolved D. The CDR3 nucleotides are TGTGCCAGCAGCGTAGGTCAAAAGAACACTGAAGCTTTCTTT. Amino acids: CASSVGQKNTEAFF.